This T cell receptor beta chain is from a study of cytotoxic CD8 clonotypes in ibrutinib-treated CLL. Target depth was 1 in 200,000 to 1 in 1 million T cells, about 10x per clonotype. Assay used: immunoSEQ multiplex PCR; TCRdb lists only in-frame clones, some missing. The profile shows some 40,000 clones, roughly 65% of them singletons. A remark on this clone: Its antigen is still unknown.

Germline CDR1 reads LNHNV; CDR2 reads YYDKDF (reference sequence). V was clipped by 2 bases and J by 7 bases, with 15 bases between them. This CDR3 spans 16 amino acids. General study results and limits: While tracking circulating CD8+ T-cell counts, baseline clonality exceeded that of age-matched healthy donors.

V gene TRBV15 combines with J gene TRBJ2-6; TRBD1 might be the D (6 bases). This clonotype was obtained from a human donor with chronic lymphocytic leukemia. Source: PBMCs, taken at disease progression, from a patient treated with ibrutinib. DNA for the CDR3: TGTGCCACCAGCAGAAGGGGCGGCAGGGGAGCCAACGTCCTGACTTTC. Protein sequence: CATSRRGGRGANVLTF.